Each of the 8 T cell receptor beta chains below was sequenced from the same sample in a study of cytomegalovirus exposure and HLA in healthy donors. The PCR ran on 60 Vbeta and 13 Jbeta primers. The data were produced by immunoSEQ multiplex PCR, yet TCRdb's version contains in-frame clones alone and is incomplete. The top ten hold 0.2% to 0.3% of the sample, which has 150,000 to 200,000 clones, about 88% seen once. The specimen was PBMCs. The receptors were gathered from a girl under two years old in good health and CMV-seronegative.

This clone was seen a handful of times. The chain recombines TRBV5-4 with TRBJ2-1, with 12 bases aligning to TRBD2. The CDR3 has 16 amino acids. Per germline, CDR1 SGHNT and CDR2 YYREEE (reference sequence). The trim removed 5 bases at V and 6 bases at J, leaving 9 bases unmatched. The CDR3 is CASRATSGGLGNEQFF. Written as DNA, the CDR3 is TGTGCCAGCAGGGCAACTAGCGGGGGGTTGGGCAATGAGCAGTTCTTC.

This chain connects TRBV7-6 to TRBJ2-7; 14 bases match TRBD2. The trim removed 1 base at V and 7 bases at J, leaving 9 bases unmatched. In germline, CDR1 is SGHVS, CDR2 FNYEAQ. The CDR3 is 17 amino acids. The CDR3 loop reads CASSLVGTSGSNGEQYF. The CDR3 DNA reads TGTGCCAGCAGCTTAGTTGGGACTAGCGGGAGCAATGGGGAGCAGTACTTC.

The CDR3 sequence is CASSLLDSIVREQYF. The CDR3 DNA sequence: TGTGCCAGCAGCTTACTGGACAGTATAGTGCGCGAGCAGTACTTC. V gene TRBV7-9 combines with J gene TRBJ2-7, with D possibly TRBD1 on 6 matching bases. Trimming stripped 2 bases from V and 6 bases from J, with 17 bases between. The germline V gene encodes CDR1 SEHNR and CDR2 FQNEAQ (reference sequence). The CDR3 length is 15 residues.

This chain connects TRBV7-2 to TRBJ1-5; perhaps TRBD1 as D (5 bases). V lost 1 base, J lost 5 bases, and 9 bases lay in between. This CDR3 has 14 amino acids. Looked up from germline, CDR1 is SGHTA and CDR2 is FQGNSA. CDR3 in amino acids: CASSLGDRDQPQHF. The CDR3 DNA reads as TGTGCCAGCAGCTTAGGCGACAGAGATCAGCCCCAGCATTTT.

The CDR3 protein is CASSVPSGRGDTQYF. The CDR3, as DNA: TGCGCCAGCAGCGTACCTAGCGGGAGGGGAGATACGCAGTATTTT. The genes are TRBV5-1 and TRBJ2-3; 12 positions agree with TRBD2. CDR1 SGHRS and CDR2 YFSETQ come from the germline V gene. V trimming: 4 bases; J trimming: 5 bases; junction bases outside the gene matches: 5. CDR3 size: 15 residues.

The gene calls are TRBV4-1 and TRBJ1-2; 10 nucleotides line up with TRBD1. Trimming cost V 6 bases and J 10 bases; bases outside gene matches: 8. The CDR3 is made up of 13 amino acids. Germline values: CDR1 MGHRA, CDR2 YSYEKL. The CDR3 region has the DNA TGCGCCAGCAGGCCACCCGGGACAGGGGTCTACACCTTC. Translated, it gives CASRPPGTGVYTF.

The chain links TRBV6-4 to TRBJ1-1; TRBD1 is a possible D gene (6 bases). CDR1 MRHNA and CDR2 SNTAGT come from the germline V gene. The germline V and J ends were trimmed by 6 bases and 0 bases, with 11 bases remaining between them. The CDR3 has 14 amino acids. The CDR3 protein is CASRQDSMNTEAFF. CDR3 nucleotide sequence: TGTGCCAGCAGGCAGGACAGTATGAACACTGAAGCTTTCTTT.

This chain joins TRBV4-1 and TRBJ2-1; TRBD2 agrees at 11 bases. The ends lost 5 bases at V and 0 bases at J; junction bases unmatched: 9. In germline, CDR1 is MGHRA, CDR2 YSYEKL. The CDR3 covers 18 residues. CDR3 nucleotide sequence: TGCGCCAGCAGCGGAAGACTAGCGGGGTGGAGCTCCTACAATGAGCAGTTCTTC. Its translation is CASSGRLAGWSSYNEQFF.